The 2 T cell receptor beta chains below were found in one sample sequenced in a study of blood T cell repertoires in COVID-19. TCRdb's copy holds only in-frame clones and misses some; the assay was immunoSEQ multiplex PCR. The sample carries over 200,000 clones, nearly 90% recorded once. Sequenced input: PBMCs or T cells enriched from blood (not recorded which). The receptors come from a man younger than 45 who had recovered from COVID-19.

This clone was recorded only once. The rearrangement links TRBV28 to TRBJ2-7; 8 positions match TRBD1. Germline V CDR1 and CDR2: MDHEN, SYDVKM. After removal of 5 bases from V and 0 bases from J, the junction contained 9 bases not matched to a gene. This CDR3 comprises 16 residues. Written as DNA, the CDR3 is TGTGCCAGCAGTCTCGCGGACAGGGCGAGCTCCTACGAGCAGTACTTC. This encodes CASSLADRASSYEQYF.

The chain recombines TRBV4-1 with TRBJ2-7, with D tentatively TRBD2 (6 bases). The V and J ends lost 0 bases and 5 bases respectively, with 8 bases between them. Germline CDR1 and CDR2: MGHRA and YSYEKL. There are 13 residues in the CDR3. The CDR3 reads CASSQDGGDEQYF. CDR3 DNA: TGCGCCAGCAGCCAAGATGGAGGGGACGAGCAGTACTTC.